Listed here are 5 T cell receptor beta chains from one sample, sequenced in a study of molecular identifiers for immune sequencing clone quantification. TCRdb re-analysed the PCR reads in MiXCR, keeping a single row per CDR3 protein. Here the sample spans about 67,000 distinct CDR3 sequences, under 20% being singletons. Source material: naive CD8+ T cells from blood, with Jurkat cell RNA spiked in. Subset here: FACS-sorted CD8+CD4-CCR7+CD45RA+ naive T cells. The receptors originated from a human donor in good health. Some libraries in this study had Jurkat cell RNA spiked in.

This clonotype was counted only a few times. The chain employs TRBV20-1 and TRBJ1-1; D is ambiguous. Trimming took off 6 bases at V and 0 bases at J, with 2 bases between the two ends. Germline CDR1 and CDR2: DFQATT and SNEGSKA (reference sequence). This CDR3 contains 10 residues. The CDR3 sequence: CSAMNTEAFF. CDR3 DNA: TGCAGTGCCATGAACACTGAAGCTTTCTTT.

By proportion, this clonotype is medium-sized. The chain combines TRBV29-1 with TRBJ2-3; 10 bases map to TRBD2. In germline, CDR1 is SQVTM, CDR2 ANQGSEA. The length of the CDR3 is 15 residues. V dropped 6 bases and J dropped 5; count of bases not matched to a gene: 11. The CDR3 here is CSVGGLAGAEDTQYF. Written as DNA, the CDR3 is TGCAGCGTGGGAGGGCTAGCGGGAGCGGAAGATACGCAGTATTTT.

This clonotype was found many times. The chain recombines TRBV20-1 with TRBJ2-5, with 11 bases aligning to TRBD2. Unmatched junction bases numbered 8, after V lost 1 base and J lost 4 bases. CDR1 and CDR2 from the germline V gene are DFQATT and SNEGSKA (reference sequence). This CDR3 comprises 16 residues. The CDR3 is CSARGLAGPTPETQYF. CDR3 sequence (DNA): TGCAGTGCTAGAGGACTAGCGGGACCCACGCCAGAGACCCAGTACTTC.

This clonotype was recorded many times. The CDR3 is CASSLRVGGVSTGELFF. The DNA of the CDR3 is TGTGCCAGCAGCTTACGCGTCGGGGGAGTTTCAACCGGGGAGCTGTTTTTT. V and J are TRBV7-2 and TRBJ2-2, with D tentatively TRBD2 (6 bases). The germline V and J ends were trimmed by 2 bases and 5 bases, with 18 bases remaining between them. The CDR3 is made up of 17 amino acids. The germline V gene has CDR1 SGHTA and CDR2 FQGNSA.

This clonotype has only a few counts. The junction and the germline gene differ at one end; a read error may be behind it. This sequence joins TRBV14 and TRBJ1-4; 7 nucleotides agree with TRBD1. The CDR3 is 17 amino acids. CDR1 and CDR2 (germline): SGHDN, FVKESK. The CDR3 bases are TGTGCCAGCAGCCAACGATACCCGGGACAGCTTAATGAGAAACTGTTTTTT. It specifies CASSQRYPGQLNEKLFF.